The 32 T cell receptor beta chains below all came from one sample that was sequenced in a study of cytomegalovirus exposure and HLA in healthy donors. 13 Jbeta primers and 60 Vbeta primers were used for the PCR. Sequencing was performed with immunoSEQ multiplex PCR; in TCRdb, only in-frame clones are kept and a portion is missing. The sample includes about 130,000 clones, approximately 86% of them seen just once. The material sequenced was PBMCs. The receptors come from a boy between 10 and 17 years old in good health and CMV-seronegative.

This clone has just a few counts. The chain is built from TRBV19 and TRBJ1-5; 9 bases are a match to TRBD1. The junction had 13 bases not matched to a gene; V was cut back by 7 bases and J by 9 bases. The CDR3 spans 15 residues. The germline CDR1 and CDR2 sequences are LNHDA and SQIVND (reference sequence). This CDR3 is CASTTSGTGIWPQHF. The CDR3 coding sequence is TGTGCCAGTACCACCTCCGGGACAGGGATTTGGCCCCAGCATTTT.

The chain is built from TRBV9 and TRBJ2-7; unclear D gene. From germline, CDR1 is SGDLS and CDR2 YYNGEE. CDR3 length: 16 residues. Trimming shortened V by 1 base and J by 0 bases, and 14 bases separated the two germline ends. The DNA of the CDR3 is TGTGCCAGCAGCGTATCGTATGGCAGAAGCTCCTACGAGCAGTACTTC. Protein: CASSVSYGRSSYEQYF.

The chain carries TRBV19 and TRBJ2-1; possible D gene TRBD2, 6 bases. From germline, CDR1 is LNHDA and CDR2 SQIVND (reference sequence). V lost 7 bases and J 7 bases, leaving 14 bases between the germline ends. The CDR3 has 13 residues. The CDR3 reads CASNSGPRNEQFF. CDR3 nucleotides: TGTGCCAGTAATAGCGGACCAAGAAATGAGCAGTTCTTC. The complete variable domain, with remaining parts taken from reference TRBV19 and TRBJ2-1, reads DGGITQSPKYLFRKEGQNVTLSCEQNLNHDAMYWYRQDPGQGLRLIYYSQIVNDFQKGDIAEGYSVSREKKESFPLTVTSAQKNPTAFYLCASNSGPRNEQFFGPGTRLTVL.

The rearrangement joins TRBV21-1 to TRBJ2-5; the D call in the table, TRBD2, was not verified against the DNA. TRBV21-1 is deemed a pseudogene. This CDR3 spans 16 amino acids. The CDR3 reads CASSNTSRTSWETQYF. The CDR3 DNA reads TGTGCCAGCAGCAACACGAGTCGGACTAGTTGGGAGACCCAGTACTTC.

This chain joins TRBV18 and TRBJ1-2; no clear D gene. The CDR3 length is 13 residues. Germline-derived CDR1 and CDR2 are KGHSH and LQKENI. The V gene lost 3 bases and the J gene lost 6 bases, with 11 bases spanning the gap. The CDR3 sequence is CASSPWTGNGYTF. The CDR3 coding sequence is TGTGCCAGCTCACCGTGGACCGGGAATGGCTACACCTTC.

The chain joins TRBV7-9 to TRBJ2-1; TRBD2 might be the D (6 bases). The CDR3 loop spans 14 amino acids. Germline lookup yields CDR1 SEHNR and CDR2 FQNEAQ (reference sequence). V was shortened by 1 base and J by 8 bases, with 12 bases between the two germline ends. CDR3 sequence reads: CASSLGTSPHEQFF. The CDR3 nucleotides are TGTGCCAGCAGCTTAGGCACTAGCCCGCATGAGCAGTTCTTC.

J is TRBJ2-3 and V is TRBV7-2; 8 bases match TRBD2. The CDR3 totals 15 residues. J lost 0 bases, V lost 5 bases, and 4 bases had no gene match. Per the germline V gene, CDR1 is SGHTA and CDR2 is FQGNSA. The CDR3 DNA reads as TGTGCCAGCAGCCCAGGGACTAGAAGCACAGATACGCAGTATTTT. Its translation is CASSPGTRSTDTQYF.

The chain uses TRBV6-4 and TRBJ2-3; 9 bases match TRBD1. The ends lost 4 bases at V and 1 base at J; junction bases unmatched: 0. Germline V gene data show CDR1 as MRHNA and CDR2 as SNTAGT. CDR3 length: 14 amino acids. In DNA, the CDR3 is TGTGCCAGCAGTGGGACAGGGGGCACAGATACGCAGTATTTT. Protein product: CASSGTGGTDTQYF.

The chain links TRBV5-4 to TRBJ1-3, with unresolved D. With 0 bases removed from V and 4 bases from J, the gap between germline ends came to 11 bases. CDR3 length: 15 amino acids. CDR1 is SGHNT, CDR2 YYREEE, per germline (reference sequence). The CDR3 DNA reads TGTGCCAGCAGCTTGGGAGGTCTAACGGGAAACACCATATATTTT. Its protein is CASSLGGLTGNTIYF.

This chain joins TRBV19 and TRBJ2-1; 13 positions agree with TRBD2. Germline V CDR1 and CDR2: LNHDA, SQIVND (reference sequence). This CDR3 is built from 16 residues. With V trimmed by 3 bases and J by 5 bases, 4 bases remained unmatched. In DNA, the CDR3 is TGTGCCAGTAGTATTGGACTAGCGGGAGCGAACAATGAGCAGTTCTTC. Translated, it gives CASSIGLAGANNEQFF.

The chain recombines TRBV6-1 with TRBJ1-1; D unclear. V lost 2 bases and J lost 3, with 13 bases in between. Per germline, CDR1 MNHNS and CDR2 SASEGT. This CDR3 region has 15 residues. The CDR3 sequence: CASSEIWSRDTEAFF. The CDR3 DNA follows: TGTGCCAGCAGTGAAATCTGGTCACGAGACACTGAAGCTTTCTTT.

The V gene is TRBV2, the J gene TRBJ1-4; tentative D call: TRBD1 (5 bases). CDR1 and CDR2 (germline): SNHLY, FYNNEI. CDR3 length equals 16 residues. V lost 4 bases, J lost 0 bases, and 12 bases lay in between. CDR3 sequence: CASSGDFAATNEKLFF. For the CDR3, the DNA is TGTGCCAGCAGTGGGGACTTCGCGGCAACTAATGAAAAACTGTTTTTT.

This clone was seen a single time. V is TRBV7-2 and J is TRBJ2-3; 9 bases fit TRBD2. Germline V gene lookup returns CDR1 SGHTA and CDR2 FQGNSA. The CDR3 consists of 15 residues. V trimming: 1 base; J trimming: 4 bases; junction bases outside the gene matches: 3. The CDR3 sequence: CASSLVAGVADTQYF. The CDR3 coding sequence is TGTGCCAGCAGCTTAGTAGCGGGAGTGGCAGATACGCAGTATTTT.

This chain connects TRBV7-9 to TRBJ2-5; a weak D match, TRBD2 (6 bases). CDR3 length: 13 residues. V was clipped by 5 bases and J by 3 bases, with 10 bases between them. The germline CDR1 and CDR2 sequences are SEHNR and FQNEAQ (reference sequence). The CDR3 sequence: CASSLGEEETQYF. CDR3 nucleotides: TGTGCCAGCAGCCTTGGGGAGGAAGAGACCCAGTACTTC.

In nucleotides, the CDR3 is TGTGCCAGCAGTGAGGGACAGTCAAGGAACTCCTACGAGCAGTACTTC. It encodes CASSEGQSRNSYEQYF. The chain uses TRBV5-4 and TRBJ2-7; 7 bases are shared with TRBD1. The CDR3 runs 16 residues. Germline assignment: CDR1 SGHNT and CDR2 YYREEE (reference sequence). V lost 5 bases and J lost 0; bases outside the gene matches: 11.

The chain links TRBV30 to TRBJ2-7; 12 bases match TRBD1. Germline values: CDR1 GTSNPN, CDR2 SVGIG (reference sequence). The CDR3 length is 14 residues. The V gene end was trimmed by 2 bases and the J gene end by 5 bases; junction bases not matched to a gene: 4. CDR3 in amino acids: CAWSPGTGGNEQYF. CDR3 sequence (DNA): TGTGCCTGGAGTCCCGGGACAGGGGGCAACGAGCAGTACTTC.

The sample holds one count of this clone. The V gene is TRBV7-8, the J gene TRBJ1-2; 9 bases match TRBD1. The CDR3 covers 16 residues. Germline V CDR1 and CDR2: SGHVS, FQNEAQ. J was trimmed by 8 bases and V by 5 bases; bases with no gene match: 15. The CDR3 DNA reads TGTGCCAGCAGCCCCCTTCCCCCCGGGACAGGGAGCGGCTACACCTTC. Its protein product is CASSPLPPGTGSGYTF.

The chain employs TRBV7-3 and TRBJ2-7; 8 bases match TRBD1. V lost 5 bases and J lost 4; bases outside the gene matches: 4. Germline V lookup: CDR1 SGHTA, CDR2 FQGTGA. The CDR3 runs to 13 residues. The CDR3 DNA reads TGTGCCAGCAGCATAGGACAGGGATACGAGCAGTACTTC. Its protein is CASSIGQGYEQYF.

This clone was detected a few times. The chain combines TRBV5-4 with TRBJ1-1; D may be TRBD1 (6 bases). V shed 4 bases and J shed 5 bases, with 12 bases lying between them. Germline CDR1 is SGHNT and CDR2 is YYREEE (reference sequence). This CDR3 has 13 residues. In nucleotides, the CDR3 is TGTGCCAGCAGCACACAGGGAGAAACTGAAGCTTTCTTT. This codes for CASSTQGETEAFF.

The chain employs TRBV7-8 and TRBJ2-1; 7 bases are a match to TRBD2. Per germline, CDR1 SGHVS and CDR2 FQNEAQ. This CDR3 comprises 15 residues. V dropped 2 bases and J dropped 2; count of bases not matched to a gene: 3. The CDR3: CASSLIGGTYNEQFF. In DNA form, the CDR3 reads TGTGCCAGCAGCTTAATCGGGGGGACCTACAATGAGCAGTTCTTC.

The J gene is TRBJ1-2, the V gene TRBV5-1, with D hard to call. Germline CDR1 and CDR2: SGHRS and YFSETQ. This CDR3 has 14 residues. V gave up 1 base and J gave up 3 bases, with 10 bases separating them. The CDR3 nucleotides are TGCGCCAGCAGCTTGTGGCCAGGCGACTATGGCTACACCTTC. Amino acids: CASSLWPGDYGYTF. The variable domain in full, completed from reference TRBV5-1 and TRBJ1-2, reads KAGVTQTPRYLIKTRGQQVTLSCSPISGHRSVSWYQQTPGQGLQFLFEYFSETQRNKGNFPGRFSGRQFSNSRSEMNVSTLELGDSALYLCASSLWPGDYGYTFGSGTRLTVV.

This clone appeared a single time. The J gene is TRBJ2-5, the V gene TRBV7-9; tentatively, D is TRBD1 (6 bases). The CDR3 totals 16 residues. Per germline, CDR1 SEHNR and CDR2 FQNEAQ (reference sequence). Trimming left V 4 bases short and J 2 bases short, with 17 bases between. In nucleotides, the CDR3 is TGTGCCAGCAGCTCCAGGATCAGGGGTCATCAAGAGACCCAGTACTTC. Its translation is CASSSRIRGHQETQYF.

This chain connects TRBV29-1 to TRBJ1-3, with a tentative D call TRBD1 (5 bases). The CDR3 loop spans 15 amino acids. Germline CDR1 and CDR2: SQVTM and ANQGSEA. The V and J ends lost 6 bases and 0 bases respectively, with 15 bases between them. The CDR3 protein is CSVLGGESSGNTIYF. The CDR3 bases are TGCAGCGTCCTCGGGGGGGAGAGCTCTGGAAACACCATATATTTT.

The chain uses TRBV30 and TRBJ2-6, with TRBD1 matching over 8 bases. The CDR3 has 16 residues. The germline gives CDR1 GTSNPN, CDR2 SVGIG (reference sequence). The junction had 8 bases not matched to a gene; V was cut back by 7 bases and J by 0 bases. The CDR3 here is CASRDRFFSGANVLTF. As DNA, the CDR3 is TGTGCCTCCCGGGACAGGTTCTTCTCTGGGGCCAACGTCCTGACTTTC.

The V and J genes are TRBV7-8 and TRBJ1-5; the match to TRBD1 covers 10 bases. Germline V gene lookup returns CDR1 SGHVS and CDR2 FQNEAQ. The V and J ends lost 6 bases and 2 bases, in that order; junction bases with no gene match: 13. The CDR3 is 18 amino acids. For the CDR3, the DNA is TGTGCCAGCAGGGTCGCCGGGACAGGGGATCCGGGCAATCAGCCCCAGCATTTT. Amino acid sequence: CASRVAGTGDPGNQPQHF.

The chain employs TRBV5-1 and TRBJ1-1, with D possibly TRBD1 on 5 matching bases. Trimming shortened V by 0 bases and J by 4 bases, and 10 bases separated the two germline ends. The CDR3 loop spans 14 amino acids. Germline V gene data show CDR1 as SGHRS and CDR2 as YFSETQ. CDR3 bases: TGCGCCAGCAGCTTGGAGGGGAGGGGCACTGAAGCTTTCTTT. As protein: CASSLEGRGTEAFF.

The chain combines TRBV2 with TRBJ2-1, with D maybe TRBD2 (7 bases). The CDR3 covers 15 residues. Germline V CDR1 and CDR2: SNHLY, FYNNEI. Trimming shortened V by 5 bases and J by 2 bases, and 13 bases separated the two germline ends. CDR3 amino acids: CASSRGGGPYNEQFF. The DNA for the CDR3 is TGTGCCAGCAGTCGTGGGGGGGGCCCCTACAATGAGCAGTTCTTC.

The chain employs TRBV7-2 and TRBJ2-3; 7 bases match TRBD2. Germline loops: CDR1 SGHTA, CDR2 FQGNSA. Germline trimming cut 2 bases from V and 1 base from J; bases unmatched to any gene: 3. The length of the CDR3 is 15 residues. The CDR3 reads CASSLTAGRTDTQYF. CDR3 in DNA: TGTGCCAGCAGCTTAACAGCGGGGCGCACAGATACGCAGTATTTT.

This clone was observed a handful of times. This chain joins TRBV4-3 and TRBJ1-2, with D perhaps matching TRBD1 (6 bases). The CDR3 covers 13 residues. Germline V CDR1 and CDR2: LGHNA, YSLEER. The ends were cut back, 1 base at V and 6 bases at J, with 9 bases in the middle. CDR3: CASSQGQADGYTF. CDR3 nucleotides: TGCGCCAGCAGCCAAGGACAGGCCGATGGCTACACCTTC.

V is TRBV2 and J is TRBJ2-7, with 9 positions matching TRBD1. CDR3 size: 14 residues. From germline, CDR1 is SNHLY and CDR2 FYNNEI. Trimming cost V 8 bases and J 4 bases; bases outside gene matches: 9. The CDR3, as DNA: TGTGCCAGCTTGGAGGGGACAGGGTCGTACGAGCAGTACTTC. This sequence encodes CASLEGTGSYEQYF.

The chain is built from TRBV7-3 and TRBJ2-4, with a tentative D call TRBD1 (6 bases). This CDR3 contains 14 residues. Germline V gene lookup returns CDR1 SGHTA and CDR2 FQGTGA. Deletions cut 2 bases from V and 5 bases from J, with 10 bases between. CDR3 bases: TGTGCCAGCAGCTTAGTGGCAGGGGAAAACATTCAGTACTTC. Protein product: CASSLVAGENIQYF.

This clone has a handful of counts. V gene TRBV6-6 combines with J gene TRBJ1-4; D might be TRBD1 (6 bases). Germline V gives CDR1 MNHNY, CDR2 SVGAGI (reference sequence). CDR3 length equals 15 residues. The ends were cut back, 2 bases at V and 5 bases at J, with 12 bases in the middle. The CDR3 reads CASSYRTESNEKLFF. For the CDR3, the DNA is TGTGCCAGCAGTTACAGGACAGAAAGCAATGAAAAACTGTTTTTT.